One and the same sample provided the 20 T cell receptor beta chains below, sequenced in a study of cytomegalovirus exposure and HLA in healthy donors. Both 60 Vbeta primers and 13 Jbeta primers went into the PCR. The repertoire was sequenced with immunoSEQ multiplex PCR; TCRdb's copy has only in-frame clones and lacks some. Of about 260,000 clones detected, roughly 81% appear once; the ten largest clones hold roughly 2%. Sequencing was done on a sample of PBMCs. Every receptor here comes from a middle-aged woman in good health and CMV-seropositive.

Only a few counts were recorded for this clone. The chain employs TRBV29-1 and TRBJ2-7, with D possibly TRBD2 on 5 matching bases. The CDR3 spans 14 residues. Looked up from germline, CDR1 is SQVTM and CDR2 is ANQGSEA. The germline V and J ends were trimmed by 0 bases and 4 bases, with 13 bases remaining between them. This chain's CDR3 is CSVEDRDKRYEQYF. The CDR3 DNA reads TGCAGCGTTGAAGATCGGGATAAAAGATACGAGCAGTACTTC.

V and J are TRBV19 and TRBJ2-1; 9 bases are shared with TRBD2. This CDR3 contains 15 residues. Per the germline V gene, CDR1 is LNHDA and CDR2 is SQIVND (reference sequence). With V trimmed by 3 bases and J by 5 bases, 5 bases remained unmatched. The CDR3 loop reads CASSILAGFDNEQFF. The CDR3 DNA reads as TGTGCCAGTAGTATCCTAGCGGGATTCGACAATGAGCAGTTCTTC. Filled out from reference TRBV19 and TRBJ2-1, the complete variable domain reads DGGITQSPKYLFRKEGQNVTLSCEQNLNHDAMYWYRQDPGQGLRLIYYSQIVNDFQKGDIAEGYSVSREKKESFPLTVTSAQKNPTAFYLCASSILAGFDNEQFFGPGTRLTVL.

This sequence joins TRBV5-1 and TRBJ1-4, with 7 bases fitting TRBD1. J gave up 4 bases and V 4 bases, and 7 bases lay outside the gene matches. The germline gives CDR1 SGHRS, CDR2 YFSETQ. The CDR3 extends over 15 amino acids. The CDR3 sequence: CASSRDGTDNEKLFF. CDR3 bases: TGCGCCAGCAGCAGGGATGGGACAGATAATGAAAAACTGTTTTTT.

This chain connects TRBV7-6 to TRBJ2-7; 8 positions match TRBD2. In germline, CDR1 is SGHVS, CDR2 FNYEAQ. The CDR3 is 15 residues long. V shed 5 bases and J 1 base; nucleotides not matched to a gene: 7. The CDR3 here is CASSLTSGSSYEQYF. As DNA, the CDR3 is TGTGCCAGCAGCCTTACTAGCGGCAGTTCCTACGAGCAGTACTTC.

This chain links TRBV11-3 with TRBJ2-1; 14 bases are shared with TRBD2. Germline lookup yields CDR1 SGHNT and CDR2 YENEEA. The CDR3 is 16 residues long. The J segment lost 7 bases and the V segment lost 6 bases, leaving 8 bases of the junction unmatched. DNA of the CDR3: TGTGCCAGCAGTTATAGGGGGACTAGCGGGAGAAATGAGCAGTTCTTC. This encodes CASSYRGTSGRNEQFF.

V gene TRBV6-4 combines with J gene TRBJ2-3, with a tentative D call TRBD2 (6 bases). The CDR3 is 13 amino acids. Germline V gene sequence: CDR1 MRHNA, CDR2 SNTAGT. V was clipped by 3 bases and J by 6 bases, with 10 bases between them. The CDR3 nucleotides read TGTGCCAGCAGTGATGTAGCGGCGGATACGCAGTATTTT. This translates into CASSDVAADTQYF.

J is TRBJ2-2 and V is TRBV2; perhaps TRBD2 as D (5 bases). CDR1 and CDR2 (germline): SNHLY, FYNNEI. The CDR3 covers 15 residues. Trimming shortened V by 6 bases and J by 2 bases, and 13 bases separated the two germline ends. The CDR3 here is CASRGSALNTGELFF. CDR3 DNA sequence: TGTGCCAGCAGAGGGAGCGCGTTAAACACCGGGGAGCTGTTTTTT.

The chain employs TRBV19 and TRBJ1-1; D ambiguous. Germline loops: CDR1 LNHDA, CDR2 SQIVND (reference sequence). The CDR3 has 14 residues. Trimming took off 6 bases at V and 0 bases at J, with 11 bases between the two ends. The CDR3: CASSPAGLNTEAFF. The CDR3 bases are TGTGCCAGTAGCCCAGCGGGCCTGAACACTGAAGCTTTCTTT.

V usage is TRBV30 and J usage is TRBJ1-1; maybe TRBD1 (5 bases). The CDR3 contains 13 residues. Trimming cost V 3 bases and J 11 bases, with 19 bases left between them. Germline CDR1 reads GTSNPN; CDR2 reads SVGIG (reference sequence). The CDR3 loop reads CAWSSHGGVWAFF. CDR3 nucleotides: TGTGCCTGGAGCTCCCACGGGGGGGTTTGGGCTTTCTTT.

The chain has TRBV19 and TRBJ1-4, with D unresolved. The germline CDR1 and CDR2 sequences are LNHDA and SQIVND (reference sequence). Trimming took off 3 bases at V and 7 bases at J, with 12 bases between the two ends. CDR3 length: 14 amino acids. The CDR3, as DNA: TGTGCCAGTAGTATGTCAGGTTTGGTTGAAAAACTGTTTTTT. Translated: CASSMSGLVEKLFF.

The chain links TRBV7-7 to TRBJ2-3; a possible D gene is TRBD2 (5 bases). The ends were cut back, 1 base at V and 0 bases at J, with 8 bases in the middle. The germline V gene has CDR1 SSHAT and CDR2 FNYEAQ (reference sequence). The CDR3 runs to 15 residues. CDR3 DNA sequence: TGTGCCAGCAGCTTAGACGGCGGGAGCACAGATACGCAGTATTTT. Residues: CASSLDGGSTDTQYF.

The rearrangement joins TRBV6-5 to TRBJ1-1, with D tentatively TRBD1 (6 bases). Germline V gene data show CDR1 as MNHEY and CDR2 as SVGAGI. The V and J ends lost 6 bases and 6 bases respectively, with 17 bases between them. The CDR3 is 14 amino acids. The CDR3 protein is CASRKVTQGPEAFF. The CDR3, as DNA: TGTGCCAGCAGAAAAGTTACACAGGGCCCTGAAGCTTTCTTT.

V usage is TRBV10-3 and J usage is TRBJ1-4; a weak D match, TRBD1 (6 bases). The germline CDR1 and CDR2 sequences are ENHRY and SYGVKD. The V end lost 0 bases, the J end lost 2 bases, and 10 bases lay between the germline ends. This CDR3 spans 16 amino acids. The CDR3 DNA follows: TGTGCCATCAGTGAGTCTCCAGGGGTGACTAATGAAAAACTGTTTTTT. Translation: CAISESPGVTNEKLFF.

The chain links TRBV28 to TRBJ2-7; 11 nucleotides align to TRBD1. CDR1 is MDHEN and CDR2 is SYDVKM in the germline V gene. The V and J ends lost 8 bases and 2 bases, in that order; junction bases with no gene match: 2. The CDR3 is 13 residues long. The CDR3 DNA reads as TGTGCCAGCCGGGGACAGGGGGCCTACGAGCAGTACTTC. This sequence encodes CASRGQGAYEQYF.

This chain links TRBV4-2 with TRBJ2-7; no definite D call. The CDR3 sequence is 13 residues long. From germline, CDR1 is LGHNA and CDR2 YNFKEQ. V lost 1 base, J lost 4 bases, and 8 bases lay in between. The CDR3 here is CASSQGAGYEQYF. The CDR3 nucleotides are TGTGCCAGCAGCCAAGGGGCCGGATACGAGCAGTACTTC.

The chain employs TRBV2 and TRBJ1-2; 10 nucleotides agree with TRBD1. With V trimmed by 4 bases and J by 6 bases, 5 bases remained unmatched. The CDR3 is made up of 14 amino acids. Germline V gene lookup returns CDR1 SNHLY and CDR2 FYNNEI. In DNA form, the CDR3 reads TGTGCCAGCAGTGGACAGGGGGCACAAGATGGCTACACCTTC. The encoded protein is CASSGQGAQDGYTF.

The V gene is TRBV6-6, the J gene TRBJ1-1, with D perhaps TRBD1 (6 bases). The V gene's germline CDR1 is MNHNY and CDR2 SVGAGI (reference sequence). The CDR3 totals 14 residues. V was cut by 7 bases and J by 8 bases, with 20 bases left in between. This CDR3 is CASTLGGAPREAFF. CDR3 in DNA: TGTGCCAGCACCCTCGGGGGGGCCCCCAGGGAAGCTTTCTTT.

The chain joins TRBV7-3 to TRBJ2-6; D is unclear. CDR1 and CDR2 (germline): SGHTA, FQGTGA. Trimming shortened V by 3 bases and J by 1 base, and 4 bases separated the two germline ends. The length of the CDR3 is 14 residues. The CDR3 reads CASSFRSGANVLTF. DNA for the CDR3: TGTGCCAGCAGCTTCCGGTCTGGGGCCAACGTCCTGACTTTC.

The V and J genes are TRBV25-1 and TRBJ1-2, with a possible D match to TRBD1 (5 bases). The germline V gene encodes CDR1 MGHDK and CDR2 SYGVNS. The CDR3 loop spans 14 amino acids. Trimming left V 2 bases short and J 8 bases short, with 15 bases between. CDR3 amino acids: CASSEGGVEWGYTF. CDR3 sequence (DNA): TGTGCCAGCAGTGAAGGAGGGGTTGAGTGGGGCTACACCTTC.

The chain joins TRBV19 to TRBJ2-5; tentative D call: TRBD1 (7 bases). The V end lost 11 bases, the J end lost 4 bases, and 20 bases lay between the germline ends. The CDR3 is 14 residues long. Germline V gene sequence: CDR1 LNHDA, CDR2 SQIVND (reference sequence). The CDR3 region is CAVGGTALGETQYF. In DNA, the CDR3 is TGTGCCGTTGGGGGGACAGCTCTAGGAGAGACCCAGTACTTC.